This T cell receptor (beta chain) was recovered during a study of cytomegalovirus exposure and HLA in healthy donors. In the PCR, 60 Vbeta and 13 Jbeta primers were used. The repertoire was sequenced with immunoSEQ multiplex PCR; TCRdb's copy has only in-frame clones and lacks some. The table has around 190,000 clones, 75% to 85% seen once. Sampled while nominally healthy, donors likely had unrecorded immune exposures. The length of the CDR3 is 15 residues. J gave up 4 bases and V 4 bases, and 7 bases lay outside the gene matches. Germline CDR1 is MGHDK and CDR2 is SYGVNS. Study-wide findings and caveats: Confirmation in vitro established that a few CMV-associated chains were specific for CMV antigens.

Concerning this clone: Its specificity is not known.

The specimen sequenced was PBMCs. The clonotype comes from a woman aged 50 to 60 in good health and CMV-seronegative. The chain is built from TRBV25-1 and TRBJ2-5; 9 bases align to TRBD1. Here the CDR3 reads CASSGGQGIPETQYF. The CDR3 DNA follows: TGTGCCAGCAGTGGGGGACAGGGTATTCCAGAGACCCAGTACTTC.